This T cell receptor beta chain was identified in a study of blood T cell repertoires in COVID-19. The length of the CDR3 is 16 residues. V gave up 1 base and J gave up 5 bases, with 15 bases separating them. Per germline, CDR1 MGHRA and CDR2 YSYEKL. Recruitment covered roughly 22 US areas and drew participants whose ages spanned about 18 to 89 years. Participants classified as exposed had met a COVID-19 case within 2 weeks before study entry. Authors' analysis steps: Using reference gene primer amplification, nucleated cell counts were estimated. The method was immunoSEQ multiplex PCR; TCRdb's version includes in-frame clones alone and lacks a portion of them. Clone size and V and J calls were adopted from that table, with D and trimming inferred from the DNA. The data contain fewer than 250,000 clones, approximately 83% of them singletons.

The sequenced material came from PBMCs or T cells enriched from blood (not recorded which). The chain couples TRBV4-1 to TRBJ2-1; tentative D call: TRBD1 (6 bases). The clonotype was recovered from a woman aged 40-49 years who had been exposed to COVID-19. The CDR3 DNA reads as TGCGCCAGCAGCCAAGTGGGGGCCCCAACGCACAATGAGCAGTTCTTC. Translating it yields CASSQVGAPTHNEQFF.